Only a few counts were recorded for the clone carrying this TCR beta chain. These data are taken from a study of blood T cell repertoires in COVID-19. Germline assignment: CDR1 SGHVS and CDR2 FQNEAQ. Trimming took off 1 base at V and 6 bases at J, with 19 bases between the two ends. The CDR3 has 17 amino acids. Using immunoSEQ multiplex PCR, the repertoire was profiled, and TCRdb retains in-frame clones only, with some absent. The table includes some 300,000 clones, over 75% detected once. This receptor was taken from a middle-aged woman who had recovered from COVID-19. The J gene is TRBJ2-1, the V gene TRBV7-8; no clear D. Sequences were obtained from PBMCs or T cells enriched from blood (not recorded which). CDR3 bases: TGTGCCAGCAGCTTAGGTTCCACACGTGGAAGAGGCAATGAGCAGTTCTTC. It is translated as CASSLGSTRGRGNEQFF.